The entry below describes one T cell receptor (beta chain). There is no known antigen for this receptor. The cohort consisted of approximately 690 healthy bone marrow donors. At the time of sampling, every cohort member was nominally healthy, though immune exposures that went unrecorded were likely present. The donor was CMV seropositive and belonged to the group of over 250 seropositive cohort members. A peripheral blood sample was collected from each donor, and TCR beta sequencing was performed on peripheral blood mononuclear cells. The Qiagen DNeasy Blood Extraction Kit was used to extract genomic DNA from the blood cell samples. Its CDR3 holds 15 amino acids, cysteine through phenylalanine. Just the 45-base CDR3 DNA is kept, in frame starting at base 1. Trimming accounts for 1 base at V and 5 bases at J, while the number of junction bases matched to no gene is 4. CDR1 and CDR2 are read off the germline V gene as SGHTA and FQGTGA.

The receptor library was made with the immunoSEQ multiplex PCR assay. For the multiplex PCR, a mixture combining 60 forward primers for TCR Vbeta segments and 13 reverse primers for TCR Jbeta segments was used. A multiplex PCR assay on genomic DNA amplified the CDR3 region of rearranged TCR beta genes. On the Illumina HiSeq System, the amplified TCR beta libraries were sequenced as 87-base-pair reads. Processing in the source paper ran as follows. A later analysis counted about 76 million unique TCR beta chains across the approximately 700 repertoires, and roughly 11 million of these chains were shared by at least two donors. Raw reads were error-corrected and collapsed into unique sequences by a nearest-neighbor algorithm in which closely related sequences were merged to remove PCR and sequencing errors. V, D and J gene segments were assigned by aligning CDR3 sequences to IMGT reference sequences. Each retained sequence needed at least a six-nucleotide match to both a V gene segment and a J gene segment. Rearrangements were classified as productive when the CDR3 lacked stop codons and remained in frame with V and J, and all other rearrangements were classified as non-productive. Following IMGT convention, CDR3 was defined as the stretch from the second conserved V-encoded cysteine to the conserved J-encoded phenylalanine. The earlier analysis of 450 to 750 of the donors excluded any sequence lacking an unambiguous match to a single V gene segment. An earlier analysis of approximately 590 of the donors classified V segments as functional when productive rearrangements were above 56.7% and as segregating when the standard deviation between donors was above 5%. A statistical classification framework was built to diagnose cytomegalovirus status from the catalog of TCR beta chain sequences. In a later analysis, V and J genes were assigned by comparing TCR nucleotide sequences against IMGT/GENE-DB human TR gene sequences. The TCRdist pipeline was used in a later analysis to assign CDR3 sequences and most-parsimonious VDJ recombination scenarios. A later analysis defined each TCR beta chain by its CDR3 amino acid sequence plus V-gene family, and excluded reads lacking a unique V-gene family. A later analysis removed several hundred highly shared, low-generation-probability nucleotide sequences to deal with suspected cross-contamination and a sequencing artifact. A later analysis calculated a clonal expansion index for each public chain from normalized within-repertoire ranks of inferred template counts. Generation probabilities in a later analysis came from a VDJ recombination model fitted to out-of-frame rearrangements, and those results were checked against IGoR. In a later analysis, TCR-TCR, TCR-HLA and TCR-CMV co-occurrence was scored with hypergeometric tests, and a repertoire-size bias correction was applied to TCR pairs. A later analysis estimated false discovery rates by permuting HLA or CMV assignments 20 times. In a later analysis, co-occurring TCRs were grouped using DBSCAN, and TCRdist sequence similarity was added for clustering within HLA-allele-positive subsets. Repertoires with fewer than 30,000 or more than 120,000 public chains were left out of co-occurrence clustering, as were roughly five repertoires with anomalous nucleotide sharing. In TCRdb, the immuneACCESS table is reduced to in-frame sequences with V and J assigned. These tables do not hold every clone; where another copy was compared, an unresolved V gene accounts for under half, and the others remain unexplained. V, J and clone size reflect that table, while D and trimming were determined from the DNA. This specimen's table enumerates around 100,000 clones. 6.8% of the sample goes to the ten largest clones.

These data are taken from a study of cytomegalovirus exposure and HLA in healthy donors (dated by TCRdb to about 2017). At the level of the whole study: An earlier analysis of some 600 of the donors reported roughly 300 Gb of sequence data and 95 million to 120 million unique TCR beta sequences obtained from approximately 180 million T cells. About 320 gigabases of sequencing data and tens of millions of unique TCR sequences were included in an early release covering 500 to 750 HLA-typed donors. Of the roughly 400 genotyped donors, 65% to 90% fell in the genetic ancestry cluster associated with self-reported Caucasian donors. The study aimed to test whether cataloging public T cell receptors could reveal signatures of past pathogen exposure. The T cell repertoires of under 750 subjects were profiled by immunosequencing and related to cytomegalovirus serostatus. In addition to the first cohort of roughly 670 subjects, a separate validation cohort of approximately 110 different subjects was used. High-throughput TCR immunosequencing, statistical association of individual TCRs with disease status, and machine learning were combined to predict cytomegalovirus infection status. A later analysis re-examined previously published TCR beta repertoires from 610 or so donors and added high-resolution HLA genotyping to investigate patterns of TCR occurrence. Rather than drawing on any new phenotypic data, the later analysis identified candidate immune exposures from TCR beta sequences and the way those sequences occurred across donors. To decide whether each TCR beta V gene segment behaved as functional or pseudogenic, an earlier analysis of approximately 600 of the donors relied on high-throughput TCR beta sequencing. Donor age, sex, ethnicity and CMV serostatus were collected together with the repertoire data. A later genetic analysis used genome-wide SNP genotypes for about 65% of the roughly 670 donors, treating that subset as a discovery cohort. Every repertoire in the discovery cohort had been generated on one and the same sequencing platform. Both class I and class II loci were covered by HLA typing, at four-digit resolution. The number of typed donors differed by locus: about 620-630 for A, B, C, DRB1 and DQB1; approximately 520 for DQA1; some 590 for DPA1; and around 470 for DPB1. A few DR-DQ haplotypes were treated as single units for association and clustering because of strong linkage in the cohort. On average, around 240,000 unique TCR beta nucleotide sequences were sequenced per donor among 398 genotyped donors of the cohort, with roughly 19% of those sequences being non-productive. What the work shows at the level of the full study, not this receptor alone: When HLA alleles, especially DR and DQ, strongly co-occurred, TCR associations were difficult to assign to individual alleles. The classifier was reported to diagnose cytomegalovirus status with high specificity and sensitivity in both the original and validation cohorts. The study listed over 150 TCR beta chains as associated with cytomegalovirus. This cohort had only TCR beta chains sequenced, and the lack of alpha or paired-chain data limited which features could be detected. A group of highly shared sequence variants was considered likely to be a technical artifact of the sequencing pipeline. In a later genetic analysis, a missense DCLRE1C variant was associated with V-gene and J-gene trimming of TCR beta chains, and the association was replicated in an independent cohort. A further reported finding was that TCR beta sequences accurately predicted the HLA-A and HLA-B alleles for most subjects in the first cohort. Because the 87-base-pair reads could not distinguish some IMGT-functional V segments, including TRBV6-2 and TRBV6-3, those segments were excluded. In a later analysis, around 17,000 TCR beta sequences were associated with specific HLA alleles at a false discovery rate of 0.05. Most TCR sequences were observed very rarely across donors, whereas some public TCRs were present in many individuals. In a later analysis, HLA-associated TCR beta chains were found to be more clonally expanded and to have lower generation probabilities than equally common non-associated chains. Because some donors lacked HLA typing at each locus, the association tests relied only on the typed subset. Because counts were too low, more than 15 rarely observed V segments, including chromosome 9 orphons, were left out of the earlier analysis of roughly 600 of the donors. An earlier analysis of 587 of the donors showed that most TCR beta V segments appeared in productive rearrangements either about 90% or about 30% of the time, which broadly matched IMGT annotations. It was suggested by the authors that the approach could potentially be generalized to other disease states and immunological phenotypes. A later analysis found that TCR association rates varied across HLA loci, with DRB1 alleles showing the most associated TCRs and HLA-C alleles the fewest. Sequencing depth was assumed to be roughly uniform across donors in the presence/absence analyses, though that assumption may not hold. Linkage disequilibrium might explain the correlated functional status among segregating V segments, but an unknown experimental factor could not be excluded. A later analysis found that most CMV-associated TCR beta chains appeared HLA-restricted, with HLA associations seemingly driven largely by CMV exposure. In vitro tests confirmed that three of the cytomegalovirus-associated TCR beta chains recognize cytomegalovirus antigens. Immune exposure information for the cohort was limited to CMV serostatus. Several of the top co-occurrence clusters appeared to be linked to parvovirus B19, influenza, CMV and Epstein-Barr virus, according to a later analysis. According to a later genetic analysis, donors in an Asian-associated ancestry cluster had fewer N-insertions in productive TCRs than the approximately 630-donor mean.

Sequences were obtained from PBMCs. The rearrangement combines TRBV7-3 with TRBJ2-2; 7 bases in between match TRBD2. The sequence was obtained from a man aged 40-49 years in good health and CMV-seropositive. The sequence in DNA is TGTGCCAGCAGCTTAAGACTAGCTGGGACCGGGGAGCTGTTTTTT. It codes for CASSLRLAGTGELFF.